This TCR beta chain originates from a study of blood T cell repertoires in COVID-19. Across the study: COVID-19 samples collected from the United States, Italy and Spain covered acute and convalescent phases.

TCRdb keeps only in-frame clones here, not all; method: immunoSEQ multiplex PCR. In the table there are 50,000 to 65,000 clones, more than 75% of which are singletons. The sequenced material came from peripheral blood. The sequence was obtained from a human donor in a cohort sampled during active COVID-19.

CDR3 residues: CASSIVRVGAFF. CDR3 DNA: TGTGCCAGTAGTATTGTCAGGGTCGGGGCTTTCTTT. The chain joins TRBV19 to TRBJ1-1, with D possibly being TRBD1 (5 bases). CDR3 length: 12 residues. The germline V gene encodes CDR1 LNHDA and CDR2 SQIVND (reference sequence). Trimming cost V 3 bases and J 11 bases, with 13 bases left between them. Supplemented by reference TRBV19 and TRBJ1-1, the full variable domain reads DGGITQSPKYLFRKEGQNVTLSCEQNLNHDAMYWYRQDPGQGLRLIYYSQIVNDFQKGDIAEGYSVSREKKESFPLTVTSAQKNPTAFYLCASSIVRVGAFFGQGTRLTVV.